These T cell receptor beta chains were read from a single sample in a study of CD8 T cells in Susac syndrome. TCRdb re-derived calls from the immunoSEQ multiplex PCR reads in MiXCR, one entry per CDR3 protein. The table lists 200,000 to 300,000 distinct CDR3 sequences, 90% to 96% of them singletons. Sequencing used CD4+ T cells from PBMCs. The receptors come from a human donor with Susac syndrome. Both conserved end residues are part of each CDR3. The D gene is left open where the match is weak. Clone size is stated in some rows and not others, as once, few, many or a class when expanded.

clone size: .
D gene: TRBD1
V gene: TRBV28
CDR3 length: 13
J gene: TRBJ1-2
CDR3 protein: CASRPGQNYGYTF
CDR3 DNA: TGTGCCAGCAGGCCGGGACAGAACTATGGCTACACCTTC

clone size: .
D gene: .
V gene: TRBV20-1
CDR3 length: 13
J gene: TRBJ1-5
CDR3 protein: CSARTRMDQPQHF
CDR3 DNA: TGCAGTGCTAGGACCCGCATGGATCAGCCCCAGCATTTT

clone size: .
D gene: .
V gene: TRBV3-1
CDR3 length: 13
J gene: TRBJ2-5
CDR3 protein: CASSTSYQETQYF
CDR3 DNA: TGTGCCAGCAGCACATCGTACCAAGAGACCCAGTACTTC

clone size: .
D gene: TRBD1
V gene: TRBV30
CDR3 length: 15
J gene: TRBJ1-5
CDR3 protein: CAWSDPGQGIQPQHF
CDR3 DNA: TGTGCCTGGAGTGATCCGGGACAGGGGATTCAGCCCCAGCATTTT

clone size: .
D gene: .
V gene: TRBV29-1
CDR3 length: 12
J gene: TRBJ1-1
CDR3 protein: CSALDTFTEAFF
CDR3 DNA: TGCAGCGCCCTGGACACCTTCACTGAAGCTTTCTTT

clone size: .
D gene: .
V gene: TRBV6-5
CDR3 length: 15
J gene: TRBJ1-1
CDR3 protein: CASQKPGHLGTEAFF
CDR3 DNA: TGTGCCAGCCAGAAACCGGGACACCTAGGGACTGAAGCTTTCTTT

clone size: .
D gene: TRBD1
V gene: TRBV7-7
CDR3 length: 14
J gene: TRBJ2-5
CDR3 protein: CASSSRQGQETQYF
CDR3 DNA: TGTGCTAGCAGCTCAAGACAGGGACAAGAGACCCAGTACTTC

clone size: .
D gene: .
V gene: TRBV29-1
CDR3 length: 11
J gene: TRBJ2-1
CDR3 protein: CSVVPYNEQFF
CDR3 DNA: TGCAGCGTTGTTCCCTACAATGAGCAGTTCTTC

clone size: .
D gene: .
V gene: TRBV20-1
CDR3 length: 13
J gene: TRBJ2-5
CDR3 protein: CSAFPVLLETQYF
CDR3 DNA: TGCAGTGCTTTTCCGGTCCTCTTAGAGACCCAGTACTTC

clone size: .
D gene: .
V gene: TRBV9
CDR3 length: 16
J gene: TRBJ1-2
CDR3 protein: CASSWYSAGGGSGYTF
CDR3 DNA: TGTGCCAGCAGCTGGTATTCGGCCGGGGGGGGAAGTGGCTACACCTTC

clone size: .
D gene: .
V gene: TRBV28
CDR3 length: 14
J gene: TRBJ1-1
CDR3 protein: CAGTAESTGTEAFF
CDR3 DNA: TGTGCCGGAACCGCAGAGTCGACGGGAACTGAAGCTTTCTTT

clone size: .
D gene: .
V gene: TRBV20-1
CDR3 length: 14
J gene: TRBJ2-1
CDR3 protein: CSALSDRKYNEQFF
CDR3 DNA: TGCAGTGCACTGTCGGACAGAAAATACAATGAGCAGTTCTTC

clone size: .
D gene: .
V gene: TRBV30
CDR3 length: 12
J gene: TRBJ2-7
CDR3 protein: CAWSAYSYEQYF
CDR3 DNA: TGTGCCTGGAGTGCATACTCCTACGAGCAGTACTTC

clone size: few
D gene: .
V gene: TRBV2
CDR3 length: 11
J gene: TRBJ1-1
CDR3 protein: CASSADTEAFF
CDR3 DNA: TGTGCCAGCAGTGCTGACACTGAAGCTTTCTTT

clone size: .
D gene: .
V gene: TRBV5-1
CDR3 length: 17
J gene: TRBJ2-4
CDR3 protein: CASSPSSRGEVTDIQYF
CDR3 DNA: TGCGCCAGCAGCCCCAGCAGCCGGGGTGAGGTAACGGACATTCAGTACTTC

clone size: few
D gene: .
V gene: TRBV12-3/TRBV12-4
CDR3 length: 12
J gene: TRBJ1-5
CDR3 protein: CASSLLGQPQHF
CDR3 DNA: TGTGCCAGCAGTTTACTTGGGCAGCCCCAGCATTTT

clone size: few
D gene: .
V gene: TRBV11-2
CDR3 length: 16
J gene: TRBJ2-2
CDR3 protein: CASSPGGRGNTGELFF
CDR3 DNA: TGTGCCAGCAGCCCCGGGGGGCGCGGAAACACCGGGGAGCTGTTTTTT

clone size: .
D gene: .
V gene: TRBV18
CDR3 length: 14
J gene: TRBJ1-1
CDR3 protein: CASSPDRVSTEAFF
CDR3 DNA: TGTGCCAGCTCACCAGATCGGGTGAGCACTGAAGCTTTCTTT

clone size: .
D gene: TRBD2
V gene: TRBV30
CDR3 length: 15
J gene: TRBJ2-3
CDR3 protein: CACQTSGPSTDTQYF
CDR3 DNA: TGTGCCTGCCAGACTAGCGGACCGAGCACAGATACGCAGTATTTT

clone size: .
D gene: TRBD1
V gene: TRBV28
CDR3 length: 15
J gene: TRBJ2-1
CDR3 protein: CASSAAGGSYNEQFF
CDR3 DNA: TGTGCCAGCAGTGCCGCAGGGGGCTCCTACAATGAGCAGTTCTTC

clone size: .
D gene: .
V gene: TRBV9
CDR3 length: 14
J gene: TRBJ2-7
CDR3 protein: CASSVRQAPSEQYF
CDR3 DNA: TGTGCCAGCAGCGTTAGGCAAGCCCCCTCCGAGCAGTACTTC

clone size: .
D gene: TRBD2
V gene: TRBV7-6
CDR3 length: 14
J gene: TRBJ2-7
CDR3 protein: CASSPGLVNYEQYF
CDR3 DNA: TGTGCCAGCAGCCCCGGACTAGTCAATTACGAGCAGTACTTC

clone size: once
D gene: .
V gene: TRBV2
CDR3 length: 13
J gene: TRBJ1-2
CDR3 protein: CASSAASHYGYTF
CDR3 DNA: TGTGCCAGCAGTGCGGCCAGCCACTATGGCTACACCTTC

clone size: .
D gene: .
V gene: TRBV29-1
CDR3 length: 14
J gene: TRBJ2-1
CDR3 protein: CSAREFRSYNEQFF
CDR3 DNA: TGCAGCGCTAGGGAATTTCGGTCCTACAATGAGCAGTTCTTC

clone size: .
D gene: .
V gene: TRBV28
CDR3 length: 14
J gene: TRBJ1-1
CDR3 protein: CASSLFRGLIEAFF
CDR3 DNA: TGTGCCAGCAGTTTATTCCGGGGGCTGATTGAAGCTTTCTTT

clone size: .
D gene: .
V gene: TRBV20-1
CDR3 length: 14
J gene: TRBJ1-1
CDR3 protein: CSAMRGGGNTEAFF
CDR3 DNA: TGCAGTGCTATGCGAGGGGGAGGAAACACTGAAGCTTTCTTT

clone size: .
D gene: .
V gene: TRBV7-3
CDR3 length: 17
J gene: TRBJ2-4
CDR3 protein: CASSLTGQTIAKNIQYF
CDR3 DNA: TGTGCCAGCAGCTTAACTGGTCAAACAATAGCCAAAAACATTCAGTACTTC

clone size: .
D gene: .
V gene: TRBV18
CDR3 length: 15
J gene: TRBJ2-7
CDR3 protein: CASALLDRVTREQYF
CDR3 DNA: TGTGCCAGCGCACTTCTTGACAGAGTGACACGGGAGCAGTACTTC

clone size: .
D gene: .
V gene: TRBV9
CDR3 length: 12
J gene: TRBJ1-3
CDR3 protein: CASSVDLDTIYF
CDR3 DNA: TGTGCCAGCAGCGTCGACTTGGACACCATATATTTT

clone size: .
D gene: .
V gene: TRBV2
CDR3 length: 14
J gene: TRBJ2-2
CDR3 protein: CASTDDRNTGELFF
CDR3 DNA: TGTGCCAGCACCGACGACCGGAACACCGGGGAGCTGTTTTTT

clone size: few
D gene: .
V gene: TRBV5-1
CDR3 length: 14
J gene: TRBJ2-7
CDR3 protein: CASSSKLDSYEQYF
CDR3 DNA: TGCGCCAGCAGCTCAAAGCTAGATTCCTACGAGCAGTACTTC

clone size: .
D gene: .
V gene: TRBV7-8
CDR3 length: 16
J gene: TRBJ1-1
CDR3 protein: CASSFDLGGPATEAFF
CDR3 DNA: TGTGCCAGCAGCTTTGATCTCGGAGGGCCAGCGACTGAAGCTTTCTTT

clone size: .
D gene: .
V gene: TRBV20-1
CDR3 length: 13
J gene: TRBJ2-2
CDR3 protein: CSARDLTAGELFF
CDR3 DNA: TGCAGTGCTAGAGATCTGACAGCGGGGGAGCTGTTTTTT

clone size: .
D gene: .
V gene: TRBV29-1
CDR3 length: 13
J gene: TRBJ1-1
CDR3 protein: CSVPGRGNTEAFF
CDR3 DNA: TGCAGCGTTCCGGGACGAGGGAACACTGAAGCTTTCTTT

clone size: .
D gene: .
V gene: TRBV2
CDR3 length: 14
J gene: TRBJ1-3
CDR3 protein: CASSLRDVRNTIYF
CDR3 DNA: TGTGCCAGCTCGCTCCGGGACGTACGAAACACCATATATTTT

clone size: .
D gene: .
V gene: TRBV29-1
CDR3 length: 11
J gene: TRBJ1-2
CDR3 protein: CSVYFGVGYTF
CDR3 DNA: TGCAGCGTTTACTTCGGGGTTGGCTACACCTTC

clone size: .
D gene: .
V gene: TRBV24-1
CDR3 length: 14
J gene: TRBJ2-7
CDR3 protein: CATSELDSPHEQYF
CDR3 DNA: TGTGCCACCAGTGAACTGGACAGTCCCCACGAGCAGTACTTC

clone size: .
D gene: .
V gene: TRBV28
CDR3 length: 14
J gene: TRBJ1-2
CDR3 protein: CASGIQGISYGYTF
CDR3 DNA: TGTGCCAGCGGAATACAGGGAATTTCCTATGGCTACACCTTC

clone size: .
D gene: .
V gene: TRBV12-3/TRBV12-4
CDR3 length: 12
J gene: TRBJ1-1
CDR3 protein: CASSSWVTEAFF
CDR3 DNA: TGTGCCAGCAGTTCGTGGGTGACTGAAGCTTTCTTT

clone size: .
D gene: TRBD2
V gene: TRBV9
CDR3 length: 14
J gene: TRBJ2-7
CDR3 protein: CASSVGTSGYEQYF
CDR3 DNA: TGTGCCAGCAGCGTAGGTACTAGCGGCTACGAGCAGTACTTC

clone size: .
D gene: .
V gene: TRBV28
CDR3 length: 12
J gene: TRBJ1-2
CDR3 protein: CASSSLDLTDNF
CDR3 DNA: TGTGCCAGCAGTTCACTAGACCTGACAGACAACTTC

clone size: .
D gene: .
V gene: TRBV29-1
CDR3 length: 14
J gene: TRBJ2-7
CDR3 protein: CSVGPTGGGYEQYF
CDR3 DNA: TGCAGCGTTGGACCTACTGGCGGCGGCTACGAGCAGTACTTC

clone size: .
D gene: TRBD2
V gene: TRBV20-1
CDR3 length: 16
J gene: TRBJ2-3
CDR3 protein: CSARSGLAGDADTQYF
CDR3 DNA: TGCAGTGCTAGATCAGGACTAGCGGGAGACGCAGATACGCAGTATTTT

clone size: .
D gene: TRBD1
V gene: TRBV9
CDR3 length: 14
J gene: TRBJ2-7
CDR3 protein: CASSAEQGSYEQYF
CDR3 DNA: TGTGCCAGCAGCGCTGAACAGGGGTCCTACGAGCAGTACTTC

clone size: .
D gene: TRBD1
V gene: TRBV20-1
CDR3 length: 13
J gene: TRBJ1-2
CDR3 protein: CSAISTGDYGYTF
CDR3 DNA: TGCAGTGCTATTTCCACAGGGGACTATGGCTACACCTTC

clone size: .
D gene: .
V gene: TRBV30
CDR3 length: 14
J gene: TRBJ1-5
CDR3 protein: CAWSDRQSVKPQHF
CDR3 DNA: TGTGCCTGGAGTGATCGGCAGAGTGTCAAGCCCCAGCATTTT

clone size: .
D gene: .
V gene: TRBV18
CDR3 length: 13
J gene: TRBJ2-1
CDR3 protein: CASSGPADNEQFF
CDR3 DNA: TGTGCCAGCTCAGGGCCAGCGGACAATGAGCAGTTCTTC

clone size: .
D gene: .
V gene: TRBV6-5
CDR3 length: 13
J gene: TRBJ1-1
CDR3 protein: CASTNRARGGAFF
CDR3 DNA: TGTGCCAGCACCAACCGGGCTCGAGGAGGAGCTTTCTTT

clone size: .
D gene: .
V gene: TRBV19
CDR3 length: 15
J gene: TRBJ2-1
CDR3 protein: CASRPNRDNGSRQFF
CDR3 DNA: TGTGCCAGTAGACCAAACCGGGACAATGGGTCTAGGCAGTTCTTC

clone size: .
D gene: .
V gene: TRBV14
CDR3 length: 12
J gene: TRBJ2-3
CDR3 protein: CASSLSSGTQYF
CDR3 DNA: TGTGCCAGCAGCCTTAGCAGTGGTACGCAGTATTTT

clone size: .
D gene: .
V gene: TRBV12-3/TRBV12-4
CDR3 length: 12
J gene: TRBJ1-1
CDR3 protein: CASSVAGGEAFF
CDR3 DNA: TGTGCCAGCAGTGTGGCGGGCGGAGAAGCTTTCTTT

clone size: .
D gene: .
V gene: TRBV7-2
CDR3 length: 14
J gene: TRBJ1-2
CDR3 protein: CASSLMRQNYGYTF
CDR3 DNA: TGTGCCAGCAGCTTAATGCGACAGAACTATGGCTACACCTTC

clone size: .
D gene: TRBD2
V gene: TRBV27
CDR3 length: 13
J gene: TRBJ2-1
CDR3 protein: CASTTSGNNEQFF
CDR3 DNA: TGTGCCAGCACGACTAGCGGAAACAATGAGCAGTTCTTC